This T cell receptor (beta chain) originates from a study of post-analysis software for immune sequencing data. Overall study findings and caveats: About 5 TRBV segments (TRBV5-6, TRBV5-1 and TRBV20-1 among them) occurred more frequently in patients than in controls. Controls showed significantly higher normalized Chao1 diversity than did multiple sclerosis patients.

As concerns this clonotype: Its antigen is currently unknown.

Included in the TCR beta cDNA libraries were unique molecular identifiers. When roughly 0.9 to 10 million T cells were used, they gave around 500,000 cDNA molecules. One entry per CDR3 protein results from TCRdb running MiXCR on the PCR reads. The profile shows 600,000 to 700,000 distinct CDR3 sequences, over 45% of them singletons. Germline V gene lookup returns CDR1 MGHRA and CDR2 YSYEKL. V was trimmed by 2 bases and J by 7 bases, leaving 14 bases between them. The CDR3 extends over 14 amino acids. This receptor was obtained from a girl aged 2 to 9 with multiple sclerosis. The chain has TRBV4-1 and TRBJ1-2, with D tentatively TRBD1 (5 bases). Sequencing was done on a sample of blood. The CDR3 reads CASSQRSGRGGYTF. In nucleotides, the CDR3 is TGCGCCAGCAGCCAAAGATCAGGGAGAGGTGGCTACACCTTC.